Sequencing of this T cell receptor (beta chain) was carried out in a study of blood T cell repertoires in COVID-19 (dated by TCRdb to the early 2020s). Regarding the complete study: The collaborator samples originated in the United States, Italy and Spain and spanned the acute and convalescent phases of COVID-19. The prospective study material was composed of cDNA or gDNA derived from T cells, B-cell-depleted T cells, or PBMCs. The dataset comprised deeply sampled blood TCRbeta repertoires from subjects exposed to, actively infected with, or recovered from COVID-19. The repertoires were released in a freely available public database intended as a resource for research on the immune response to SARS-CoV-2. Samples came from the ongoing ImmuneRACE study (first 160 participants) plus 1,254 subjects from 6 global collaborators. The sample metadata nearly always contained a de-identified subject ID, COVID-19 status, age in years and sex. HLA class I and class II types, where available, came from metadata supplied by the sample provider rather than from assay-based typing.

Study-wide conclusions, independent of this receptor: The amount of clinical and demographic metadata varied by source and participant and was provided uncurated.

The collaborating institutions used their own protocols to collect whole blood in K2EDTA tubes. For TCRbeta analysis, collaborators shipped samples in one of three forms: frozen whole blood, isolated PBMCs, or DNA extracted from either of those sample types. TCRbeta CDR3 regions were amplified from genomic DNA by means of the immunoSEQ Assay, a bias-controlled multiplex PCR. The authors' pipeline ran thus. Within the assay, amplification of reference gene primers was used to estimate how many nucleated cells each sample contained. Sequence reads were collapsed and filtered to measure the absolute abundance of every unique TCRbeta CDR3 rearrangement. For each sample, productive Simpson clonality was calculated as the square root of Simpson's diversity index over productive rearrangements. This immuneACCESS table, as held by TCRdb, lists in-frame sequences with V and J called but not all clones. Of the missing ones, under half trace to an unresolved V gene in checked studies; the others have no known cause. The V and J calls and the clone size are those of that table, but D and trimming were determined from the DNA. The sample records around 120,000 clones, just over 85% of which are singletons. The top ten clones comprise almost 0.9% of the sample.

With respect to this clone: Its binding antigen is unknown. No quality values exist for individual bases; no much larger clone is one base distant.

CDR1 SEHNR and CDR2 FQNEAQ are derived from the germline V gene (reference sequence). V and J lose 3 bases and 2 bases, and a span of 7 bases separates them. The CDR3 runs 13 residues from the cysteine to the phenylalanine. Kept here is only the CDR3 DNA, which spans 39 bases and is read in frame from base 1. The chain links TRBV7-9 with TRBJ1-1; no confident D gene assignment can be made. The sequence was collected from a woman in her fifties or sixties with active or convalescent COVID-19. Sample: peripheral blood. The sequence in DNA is TGTGCCAGCAGCTTTGGGCTTAACACTGAAGCTTTCTTT. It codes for CASSFGLNTEAFF.